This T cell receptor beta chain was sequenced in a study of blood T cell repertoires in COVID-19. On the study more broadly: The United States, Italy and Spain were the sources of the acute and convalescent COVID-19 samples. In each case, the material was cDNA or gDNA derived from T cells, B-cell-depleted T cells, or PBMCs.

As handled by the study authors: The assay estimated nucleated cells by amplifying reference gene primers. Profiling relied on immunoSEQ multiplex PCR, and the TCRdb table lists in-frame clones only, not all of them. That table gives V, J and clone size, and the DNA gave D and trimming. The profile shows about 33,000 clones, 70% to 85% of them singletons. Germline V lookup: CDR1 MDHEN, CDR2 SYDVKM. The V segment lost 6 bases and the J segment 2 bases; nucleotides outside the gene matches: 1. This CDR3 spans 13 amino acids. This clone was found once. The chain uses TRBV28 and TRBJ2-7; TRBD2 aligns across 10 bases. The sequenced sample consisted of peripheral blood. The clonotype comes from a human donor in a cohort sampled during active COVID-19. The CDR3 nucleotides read TGTGCCAGCAGAGCGGGGGGGCCCTACGAGCAGTACTTC. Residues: CASRAGGPYEQYF.